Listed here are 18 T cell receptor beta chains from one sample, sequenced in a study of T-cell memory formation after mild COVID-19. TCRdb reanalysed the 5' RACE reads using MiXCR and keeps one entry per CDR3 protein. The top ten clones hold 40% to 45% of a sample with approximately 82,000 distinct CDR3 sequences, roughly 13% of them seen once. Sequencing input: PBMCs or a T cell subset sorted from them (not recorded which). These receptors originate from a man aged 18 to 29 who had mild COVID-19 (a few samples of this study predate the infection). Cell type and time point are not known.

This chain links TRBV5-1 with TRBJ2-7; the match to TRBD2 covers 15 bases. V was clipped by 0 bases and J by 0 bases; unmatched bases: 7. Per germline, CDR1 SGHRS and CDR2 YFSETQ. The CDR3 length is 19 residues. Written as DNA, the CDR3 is TGCGCCAGCAGCTTGGTCCCGGGACTAGCGGGGGGTGACTCCTACGAGCAGTACTTC. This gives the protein CASSLVPGLAGGDSYEQYF.

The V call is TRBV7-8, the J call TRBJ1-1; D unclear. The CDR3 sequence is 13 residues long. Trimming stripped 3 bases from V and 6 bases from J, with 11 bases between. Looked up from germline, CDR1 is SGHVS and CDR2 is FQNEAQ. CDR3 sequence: CASSLGPAPEAFF. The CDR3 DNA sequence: TGTGCCAGCAGCTTGGGCCCGGCCCCTGAAGCTTTCTTT.

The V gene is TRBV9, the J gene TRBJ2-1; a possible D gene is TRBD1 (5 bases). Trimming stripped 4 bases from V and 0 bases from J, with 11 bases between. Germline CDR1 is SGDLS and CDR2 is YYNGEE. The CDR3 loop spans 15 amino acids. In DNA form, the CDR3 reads TGTGCCAGCAGCCCCAGACAGACCTCCTACAATGAGCAGTTCTTC. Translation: CASSPRQTSYNEQFF.

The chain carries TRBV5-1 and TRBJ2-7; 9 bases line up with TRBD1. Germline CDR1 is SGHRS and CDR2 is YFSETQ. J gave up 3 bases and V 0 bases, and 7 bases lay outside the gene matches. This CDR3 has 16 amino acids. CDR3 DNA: TGCGCCAGCAGCTTGGCCCCGGGACAGGGATTCTACGAGCAGTACTTC. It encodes CASSLAPGQGFYEQYF.

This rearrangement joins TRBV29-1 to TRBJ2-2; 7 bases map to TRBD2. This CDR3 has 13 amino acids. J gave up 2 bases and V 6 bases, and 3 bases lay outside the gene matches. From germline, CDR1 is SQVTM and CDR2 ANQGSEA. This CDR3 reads CSVGTINTGELFF. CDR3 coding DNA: TGCAGCGTCGGGACTATAAACACCGGGGAGCTGTTTTTT.

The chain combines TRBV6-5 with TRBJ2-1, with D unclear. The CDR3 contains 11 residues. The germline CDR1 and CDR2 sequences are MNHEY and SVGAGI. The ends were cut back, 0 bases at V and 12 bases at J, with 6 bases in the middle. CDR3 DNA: TGTGCCAGCAGTTACTCGGGTAGGCAGTTCTTC. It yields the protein CASSYSGRQFF.

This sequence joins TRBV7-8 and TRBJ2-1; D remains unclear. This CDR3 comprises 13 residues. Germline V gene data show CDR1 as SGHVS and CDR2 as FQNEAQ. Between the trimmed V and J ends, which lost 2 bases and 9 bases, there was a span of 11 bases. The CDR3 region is CASSLRLSSEQFF. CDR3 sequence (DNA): TGTGCCAGCAGCTTAAGATTATCCTCTGAGCAGTTCTTC.

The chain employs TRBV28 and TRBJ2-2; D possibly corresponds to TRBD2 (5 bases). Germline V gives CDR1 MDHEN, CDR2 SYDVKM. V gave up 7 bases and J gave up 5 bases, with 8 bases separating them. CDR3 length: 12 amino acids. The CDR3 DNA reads TGTGCCAGCATGAGGGTAACCGGGGAGCTGTTTTTT. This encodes CASMRVTGELFF.

Here the CDR3 DNA reads TGTGCCAGCAGTTACTCCGATCAGAGAACGTCCTACGAGCAGTACTTC. This gives the protein CASSYSDQRTSYEQYF. The chain joins TRBV6-2 or TRBV6-3 to TRBJ2-7; D remains unclear. CDR1 MNHEY and CDR2 SVGEGT come from the germline V gene. The V end lost 0 bases, the J end lost 1 base, and 13 bases lay between the germline ends. The CDR3 contains 16 residues.

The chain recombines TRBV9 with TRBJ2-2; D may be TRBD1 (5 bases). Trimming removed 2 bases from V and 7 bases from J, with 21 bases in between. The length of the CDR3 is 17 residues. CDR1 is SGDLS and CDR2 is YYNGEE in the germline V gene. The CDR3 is CASSVSRAGMSGGELFF. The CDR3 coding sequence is TGTGCCAGCAGCGTCTCAAGGGCAGGGATGTCAGGCGGGGAGCTGTTTTTT.

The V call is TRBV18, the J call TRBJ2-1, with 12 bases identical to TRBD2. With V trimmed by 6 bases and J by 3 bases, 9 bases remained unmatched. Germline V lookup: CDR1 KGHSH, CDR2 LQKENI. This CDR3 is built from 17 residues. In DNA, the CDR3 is TGTGCCAGCTCGGCTCGACTAGCGGGGGCCATCTACAATGAGCAGTTCTTC. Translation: CASSARLAGAIYNEQFF.

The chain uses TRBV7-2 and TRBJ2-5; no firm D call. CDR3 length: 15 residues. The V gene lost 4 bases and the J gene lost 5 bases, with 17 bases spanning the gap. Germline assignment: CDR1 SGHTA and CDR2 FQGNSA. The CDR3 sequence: CASSSAQRVGETQYF. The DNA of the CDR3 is TGTGCCAGCAGCTCAGCTCAAAGGGTAGGGGAGACCCAGTACTTC.

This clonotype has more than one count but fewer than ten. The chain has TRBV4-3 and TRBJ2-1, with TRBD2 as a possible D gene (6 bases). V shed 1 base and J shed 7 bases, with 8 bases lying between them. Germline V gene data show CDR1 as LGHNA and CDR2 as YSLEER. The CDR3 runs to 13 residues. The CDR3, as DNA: TGCGCCAGCAGCCAAGGACTAGGGAATGAGCAGTTCTTC. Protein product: CASSQGLGNEQFF.

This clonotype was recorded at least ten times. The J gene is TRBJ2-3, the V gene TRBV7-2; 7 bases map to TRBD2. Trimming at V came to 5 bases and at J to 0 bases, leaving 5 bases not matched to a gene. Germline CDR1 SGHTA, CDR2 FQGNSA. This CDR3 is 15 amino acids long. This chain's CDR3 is CASSHGGSSTDTQYF. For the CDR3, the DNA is TGTGCCAGCAGCCACGGGGGGTCTAGCACAGATACGCAGTATTTT.

CDR3 residues: CASNFRGNQPQHF. The CDR3 DNA is TGTGCCAGCAATTTCAGGGGAAATCAGCCCCAGCATTTT. This chain uses TRBV28 with TRBJ1-5; D may be TRBD1 (6 bases). The CDR3 runs to 13 residues. In germline, CDR1 is MDHEN, CDR2 SYDVKM. V was trimmed by 7 bases and J by 4 bases, leaving 11 bases between them. The complete variable domain, with remaining parts taken from reference TRBV28 and TRBJ1-5, reads DVKVTQSSRYLVKRTGEKVFLECVQDMDHENMFWYRQDPGLGLRLIYFSYDVKMKEKGDIPEGYSVSREKKERFSLILESASTNQTSMYLCASNFRGNQPQHFGDGTRLSIL.

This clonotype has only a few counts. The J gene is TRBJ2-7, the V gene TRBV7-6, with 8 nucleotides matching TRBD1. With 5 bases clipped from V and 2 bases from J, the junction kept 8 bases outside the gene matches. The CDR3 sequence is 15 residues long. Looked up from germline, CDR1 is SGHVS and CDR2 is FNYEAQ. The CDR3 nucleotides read TGTGCCAGCAGCCTCCGGGGGACAGGTACCTACGAGCAGTACTTC. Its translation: CASSLRGTGTYEQYF. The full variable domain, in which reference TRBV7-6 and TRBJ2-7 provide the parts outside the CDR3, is GAGVSQSPRYKVTKRGQDVALRCDPISGHVSLYWYRQALGQGPEFLTYFNYEAQQDKSGLPNDRFSAERPEGSISTLTIQRTEQRDSAMYRCASSLRGTGTYEQYFGPGTRLTVT.

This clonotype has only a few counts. The CDR3 DNA reads as TGTGCCAGTAGTAGCCTCCGGGGAGCGACAAAAGATACGCAGTATTTT. Translation: CASSSLRGATKDTQYF. The chain has TRBV19 and TRBJ2-3; a possible D gene is TRBD2 (5 bases). The CDR3 is 16 residues long. Germline loops: CDR1 LNHDA, CDR2 SQIVND (reference sequence). The germline V and J ends were trimmed by 4 bases and 5 bases, with 19 bases remaining between them.

CDR3: CASSPEAGSRVPYGYTF. The CDR3 region has the DNA TGTGCCAGCTCACCTGAGGCAGGTTCCCGGGTCCCCTATGGCTACACCTTC. V is TRBV18 and J is TRBJ1-2, with D unclear. V was trimmed by 3 bases and J by 4 bases, leaving 21 bases between them. Germline-derived CDR1 and CDR2 are KGHSH and LQKENI. This CDR3 is 17 amino acids long.